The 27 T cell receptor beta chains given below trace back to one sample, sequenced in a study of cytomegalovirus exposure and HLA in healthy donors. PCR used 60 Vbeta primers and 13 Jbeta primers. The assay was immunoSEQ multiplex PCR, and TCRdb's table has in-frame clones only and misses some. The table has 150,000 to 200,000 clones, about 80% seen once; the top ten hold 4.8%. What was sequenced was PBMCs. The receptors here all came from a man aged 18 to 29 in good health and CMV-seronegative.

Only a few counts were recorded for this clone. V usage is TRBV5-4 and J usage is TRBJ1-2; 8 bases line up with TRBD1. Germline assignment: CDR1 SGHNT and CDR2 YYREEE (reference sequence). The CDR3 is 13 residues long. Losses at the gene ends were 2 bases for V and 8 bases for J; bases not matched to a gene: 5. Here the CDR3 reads CASSLTDRAGYTF. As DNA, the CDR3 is TGTGCCAGCAGCTTAACGGACAGGGCAGGCTACACCTTC.

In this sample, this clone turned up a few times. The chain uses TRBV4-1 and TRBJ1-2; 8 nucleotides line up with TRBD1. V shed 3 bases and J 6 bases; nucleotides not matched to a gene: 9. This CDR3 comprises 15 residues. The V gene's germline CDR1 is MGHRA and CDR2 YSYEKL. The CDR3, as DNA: TGCGCCAGCAGCCACGGCCTCAGGGGGCGCAATGGCTACACCTTC. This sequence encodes CASSHGLRGRNGYTF.

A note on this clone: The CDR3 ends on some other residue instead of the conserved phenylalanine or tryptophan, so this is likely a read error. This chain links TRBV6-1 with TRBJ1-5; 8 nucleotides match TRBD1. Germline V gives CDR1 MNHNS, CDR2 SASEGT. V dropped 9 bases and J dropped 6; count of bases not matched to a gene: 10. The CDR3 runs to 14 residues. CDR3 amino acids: CASALDRDPQPQHL. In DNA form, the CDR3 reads TGTGCCAGTGCCCTGGACAGGGATCCTCAGCCCCAGCATCTT.

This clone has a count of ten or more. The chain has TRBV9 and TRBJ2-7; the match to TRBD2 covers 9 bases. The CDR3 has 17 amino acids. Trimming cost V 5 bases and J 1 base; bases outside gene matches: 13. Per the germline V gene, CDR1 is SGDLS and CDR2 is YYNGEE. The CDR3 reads CASSAKKASGASYEQYF. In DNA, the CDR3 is TGTGCCAGCAGTGCAAAAAAAGCTAGCGGGGCATCCTACGAGCAGTACTTC.

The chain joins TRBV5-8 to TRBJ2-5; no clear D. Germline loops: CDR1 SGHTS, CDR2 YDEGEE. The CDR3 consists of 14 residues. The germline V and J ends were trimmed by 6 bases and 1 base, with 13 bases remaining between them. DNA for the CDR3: TGTGCCAGCACCGCGTATTTCCTCCAAGAGACCCAGTACTTC. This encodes CASTAYFLQETQYF.

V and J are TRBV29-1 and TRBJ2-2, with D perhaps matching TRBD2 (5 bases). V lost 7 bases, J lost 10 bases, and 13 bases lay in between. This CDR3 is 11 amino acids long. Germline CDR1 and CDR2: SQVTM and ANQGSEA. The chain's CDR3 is CSALGGEELFF. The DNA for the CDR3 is TGCAGCGCCCTAGGAGGTGAGGAGCTGTTTTTT.

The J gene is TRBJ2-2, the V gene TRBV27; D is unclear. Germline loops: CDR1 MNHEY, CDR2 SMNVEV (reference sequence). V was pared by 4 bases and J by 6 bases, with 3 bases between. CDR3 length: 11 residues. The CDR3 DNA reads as TGTGCCAGCAGTTACTCCGGGGAGCTGTTTTTT. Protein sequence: CASSYSGELFF.

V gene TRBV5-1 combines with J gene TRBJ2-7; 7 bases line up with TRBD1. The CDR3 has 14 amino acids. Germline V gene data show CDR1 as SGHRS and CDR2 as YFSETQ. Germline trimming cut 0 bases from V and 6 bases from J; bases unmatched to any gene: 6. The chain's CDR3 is CASSLGQGDAEQYF. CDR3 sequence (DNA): TGCGCCAGCAGCTTGGGGCAGGGGGATGCCGAGCAGTACTTC.

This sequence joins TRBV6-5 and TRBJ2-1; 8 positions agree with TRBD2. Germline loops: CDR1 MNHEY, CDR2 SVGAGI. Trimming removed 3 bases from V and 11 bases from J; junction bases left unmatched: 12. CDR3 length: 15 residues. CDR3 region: CASSYTGGGLNQQFF. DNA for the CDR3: TGTGCCAGCAGTTATACGGGGGGGGGTCTAAATCAGCAGTTCTTC.

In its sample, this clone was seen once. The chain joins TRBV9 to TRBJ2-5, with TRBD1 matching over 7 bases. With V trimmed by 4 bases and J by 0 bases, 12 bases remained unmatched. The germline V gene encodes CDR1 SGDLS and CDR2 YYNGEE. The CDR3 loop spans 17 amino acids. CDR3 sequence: CASSPRGQQIYQETQYF. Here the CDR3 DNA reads TGTGCCAGCAGCCCGAGGGGACAGCAGATATACCAAGAGACCCAGTACTTC.

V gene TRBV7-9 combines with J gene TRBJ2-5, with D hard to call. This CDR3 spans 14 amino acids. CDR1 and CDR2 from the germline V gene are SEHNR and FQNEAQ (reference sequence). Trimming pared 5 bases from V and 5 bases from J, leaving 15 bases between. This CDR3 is CASSLAEAGETQYF. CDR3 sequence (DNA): TGTGCCAGCAGCCTGGCCGAGGCTGGCGAGACCCAGTACTTC.

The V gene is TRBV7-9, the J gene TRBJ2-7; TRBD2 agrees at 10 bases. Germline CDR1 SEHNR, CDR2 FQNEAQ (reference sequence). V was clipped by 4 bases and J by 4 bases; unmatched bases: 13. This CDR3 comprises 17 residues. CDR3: CASSSPHNTAGGYEQYF. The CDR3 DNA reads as TGTGCCAGCAGCTCGCCCCACAACACAGCGGGAGGGTACGAGCAGTACTTC.

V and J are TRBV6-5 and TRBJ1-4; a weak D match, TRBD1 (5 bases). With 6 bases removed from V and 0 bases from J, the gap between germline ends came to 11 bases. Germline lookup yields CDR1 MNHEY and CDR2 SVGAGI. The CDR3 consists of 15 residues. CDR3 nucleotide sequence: TGTGCCAGCAGCCCCCGGGGGGCAACTAATGAAAAACTGTTTTTT. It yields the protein CASSPRGATNEKLFF.

Here the CDR3 reads CASSYLTETGELFF. As DNA, the CDR3 is TGTGCCAGCAGTTACCTAACAGAGACCGGGGAGCTGTTTTTT. The chain carries TRBV6-5 and TRBJ2-2; no definite D call. From germline, CDR1 is MNHEY and CDR2 SVGAGI. The CDR3 runs 14 residues. With 2 bases removed from V and 5 bases from J, the gap between germline ends came to 9 bases.

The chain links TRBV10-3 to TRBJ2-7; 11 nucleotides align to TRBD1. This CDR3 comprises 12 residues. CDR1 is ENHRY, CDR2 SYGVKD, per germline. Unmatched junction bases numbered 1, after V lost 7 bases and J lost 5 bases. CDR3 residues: CAITGQGDEQYF. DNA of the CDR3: TGTGCCATCACGGGACAGGGGGACGAGCAGTACTTC.

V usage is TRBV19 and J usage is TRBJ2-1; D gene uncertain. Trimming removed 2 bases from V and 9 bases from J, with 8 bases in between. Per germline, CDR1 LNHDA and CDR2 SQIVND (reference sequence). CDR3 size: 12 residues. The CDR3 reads CASSIRLGEQFF. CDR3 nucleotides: TGTGCCAGTAGTATACGACTGGGTGAGCAGTTCTTC.

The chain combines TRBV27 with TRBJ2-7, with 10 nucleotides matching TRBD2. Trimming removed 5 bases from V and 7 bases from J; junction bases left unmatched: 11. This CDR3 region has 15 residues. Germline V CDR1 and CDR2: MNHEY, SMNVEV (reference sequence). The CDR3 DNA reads TGTGCCAGCAGTACCCTAGCGGGAGCGAGGGGGGAGCAGTACTTC. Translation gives CASSTLAGARGEQYF.

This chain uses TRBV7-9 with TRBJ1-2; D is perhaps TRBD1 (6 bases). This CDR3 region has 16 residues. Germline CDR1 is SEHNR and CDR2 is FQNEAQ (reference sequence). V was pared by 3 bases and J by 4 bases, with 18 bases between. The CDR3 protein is CASSFVTGTTFYGYTF. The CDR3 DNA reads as TGTGCCAGCAGCTTCGTGACAGGCACGACGTTCTATGGCTACACCTTC.

The CDR3 is CASSTPGSHRGSPLHF. The CDR3 DNA reads as TGTGCCAGCAGCACGCCAGGCTCGCATCGTGGTTCACCCCTCCACTTT. The chain carries TRBV7-9 and TRBJ1-6; D call uncertain. V lost 5 bases, J lost 9 bases, and 20 bases lay in between. Per germline, CDR1 SEHNR and CDR2 FQNEAQ (reference sequence). This CDR3 has 16 residues.

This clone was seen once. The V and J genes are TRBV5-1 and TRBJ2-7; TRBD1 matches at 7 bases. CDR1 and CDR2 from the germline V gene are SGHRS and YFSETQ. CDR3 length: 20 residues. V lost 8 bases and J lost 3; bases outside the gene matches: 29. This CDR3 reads CASSGGAGRHNLAGYYEQYF. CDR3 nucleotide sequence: TGCGCCAGTTCAGGGGGAGCCGGGCGGCACAATCTGGCAGGATACTACGAGCAGTACTTC. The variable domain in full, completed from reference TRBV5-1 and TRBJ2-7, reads KAGVTQTPRYLIKTRGQQVTLSCSPISGHRSVSWYQQTPGQGLQFLFEYFSETQRNKGNFPGRFSGRQFSNSRSEMNVSTLELGDSALYLCASSGGAGRHNLAGYYEQYFGPGTRLTVT.

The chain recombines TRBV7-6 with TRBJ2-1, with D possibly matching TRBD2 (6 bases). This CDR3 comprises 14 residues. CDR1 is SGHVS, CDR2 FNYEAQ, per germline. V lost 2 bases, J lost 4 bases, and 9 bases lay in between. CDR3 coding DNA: TGTGCCAGCAGCTTACGACGGGGGTACAATGAGCAGTTCTTC. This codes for CASSLRRGYNEQFF. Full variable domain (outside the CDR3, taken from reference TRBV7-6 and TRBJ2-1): GAGVSQSPRYKVTKRGQDVALRCDPISGHVSLYWYRQALGQGPEFLTYFNYEAQQDKSGLPNDRFSAERPEGSISTLTIQRTEQRDSAMYRCASSLRRGYNEQFFGPGTRLTVL.

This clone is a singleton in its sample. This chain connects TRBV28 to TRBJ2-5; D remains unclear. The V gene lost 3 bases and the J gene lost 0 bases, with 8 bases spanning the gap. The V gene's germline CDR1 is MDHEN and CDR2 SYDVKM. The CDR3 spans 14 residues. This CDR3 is CASSFYGYQETQYF. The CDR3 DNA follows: TGTGCCAGCAGTTTCTACGGTTACCAAGAGACCCAGTACTTC. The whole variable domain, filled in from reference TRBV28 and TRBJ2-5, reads DVKVTQSSRYLVKRTGEKVFLECVQDMDHENMFWYRQDPGLGLRLIYFSYDVKMKEKGDIPEGYSVSREKKERFSLILESASTNQTSMYLCASSFYGYQETQYFGPGTRLLVL.

In DNA form, the CDR3 reads TGTGCCAGCACACGCGTCCAGGGCACGAACACCGGGGAGCTGTTTTTT. Translation gives CASTRVQGTNTGELFF. The chain links TRBV11-1 to TRBJ2-2; D is perhaps TRBD1 (5 bases). Trimming stripped 7 bases from V and 0 bases from J, with 15 bases between. Germline V gene data show CDR1 as SGHAT and CDR2 as FQDESV (reference sequence). The CDR3 has 16 residues.

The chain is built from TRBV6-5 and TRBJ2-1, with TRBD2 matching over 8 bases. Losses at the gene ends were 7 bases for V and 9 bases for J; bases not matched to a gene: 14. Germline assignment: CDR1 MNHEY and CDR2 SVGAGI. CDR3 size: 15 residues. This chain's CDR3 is CASTEGPYRGGEQFF. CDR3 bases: TGTGCCAGCACCGAGGGCCCCTACCGGGGGGGTGAGCAGTTCTTC.

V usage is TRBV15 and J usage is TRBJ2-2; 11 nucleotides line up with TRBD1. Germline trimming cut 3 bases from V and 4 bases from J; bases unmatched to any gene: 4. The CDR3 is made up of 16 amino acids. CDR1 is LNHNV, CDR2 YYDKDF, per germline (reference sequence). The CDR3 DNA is TGTGCCACCAGCAGCGGACAGGGGGCTTTCACCGGGGAGCTGTTTTTT. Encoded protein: CATSSGQGAFTGELFF.

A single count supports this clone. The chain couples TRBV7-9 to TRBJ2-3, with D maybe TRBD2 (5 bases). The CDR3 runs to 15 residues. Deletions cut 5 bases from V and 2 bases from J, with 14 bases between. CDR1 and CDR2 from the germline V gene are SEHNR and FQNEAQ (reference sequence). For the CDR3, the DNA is TGTGCCAGCAGCCGAAATCAGCGGTTCACAGATACGCAGTATTTT. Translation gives CASSRNQRFTDTQYF.

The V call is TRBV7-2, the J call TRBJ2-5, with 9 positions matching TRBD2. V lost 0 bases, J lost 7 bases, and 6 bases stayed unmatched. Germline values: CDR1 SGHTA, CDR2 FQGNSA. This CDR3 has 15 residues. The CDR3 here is CASSLAAGGWGTQYF. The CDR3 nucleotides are TGTGCCAGCAGCTTAGCAGCGGGAGGCTGGGGGACCCAGTACTTC.